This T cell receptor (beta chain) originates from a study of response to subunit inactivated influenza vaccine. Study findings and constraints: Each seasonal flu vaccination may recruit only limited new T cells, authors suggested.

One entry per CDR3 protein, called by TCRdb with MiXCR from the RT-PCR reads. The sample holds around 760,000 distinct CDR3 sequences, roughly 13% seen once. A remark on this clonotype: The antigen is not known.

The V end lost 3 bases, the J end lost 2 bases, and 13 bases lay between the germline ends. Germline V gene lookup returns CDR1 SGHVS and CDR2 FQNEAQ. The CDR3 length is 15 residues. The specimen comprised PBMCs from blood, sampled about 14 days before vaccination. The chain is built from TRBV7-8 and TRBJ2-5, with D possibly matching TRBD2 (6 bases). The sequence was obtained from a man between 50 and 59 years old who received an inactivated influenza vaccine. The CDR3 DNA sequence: TGTGCCAGCAGCTTCCACCGGGACTCGCAAGAGACCCAGTACTTC. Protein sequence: CASSFHRDSQETQYF.